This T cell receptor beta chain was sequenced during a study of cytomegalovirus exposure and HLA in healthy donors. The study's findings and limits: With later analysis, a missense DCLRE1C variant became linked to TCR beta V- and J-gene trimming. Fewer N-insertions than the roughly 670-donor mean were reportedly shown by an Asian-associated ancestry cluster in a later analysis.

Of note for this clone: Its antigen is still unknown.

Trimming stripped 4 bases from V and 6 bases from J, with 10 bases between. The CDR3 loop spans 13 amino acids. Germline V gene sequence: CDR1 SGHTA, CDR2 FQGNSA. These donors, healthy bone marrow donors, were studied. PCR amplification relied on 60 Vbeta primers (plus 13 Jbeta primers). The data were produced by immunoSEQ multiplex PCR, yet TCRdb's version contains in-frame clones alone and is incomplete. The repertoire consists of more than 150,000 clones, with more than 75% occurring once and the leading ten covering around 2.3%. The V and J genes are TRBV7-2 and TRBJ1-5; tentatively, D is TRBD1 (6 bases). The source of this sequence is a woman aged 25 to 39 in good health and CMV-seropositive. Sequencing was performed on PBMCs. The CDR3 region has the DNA TGTGCCAGCAGCTCTACAGGGAGTCAGCCCCAGCATTTT. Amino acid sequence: CASSSTGSQPQHF. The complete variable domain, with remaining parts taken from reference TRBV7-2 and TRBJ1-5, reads GAGVSQSPSNKVTEKGKDVELRCDPISGHTALYWYRQSLGQGLEFLIYFQGNSAPDKSGLPSDRFSAERTGGSVSTLTIQRTQQEDSAVYLCASSSTGSQPQHFGDGTRLSIL.